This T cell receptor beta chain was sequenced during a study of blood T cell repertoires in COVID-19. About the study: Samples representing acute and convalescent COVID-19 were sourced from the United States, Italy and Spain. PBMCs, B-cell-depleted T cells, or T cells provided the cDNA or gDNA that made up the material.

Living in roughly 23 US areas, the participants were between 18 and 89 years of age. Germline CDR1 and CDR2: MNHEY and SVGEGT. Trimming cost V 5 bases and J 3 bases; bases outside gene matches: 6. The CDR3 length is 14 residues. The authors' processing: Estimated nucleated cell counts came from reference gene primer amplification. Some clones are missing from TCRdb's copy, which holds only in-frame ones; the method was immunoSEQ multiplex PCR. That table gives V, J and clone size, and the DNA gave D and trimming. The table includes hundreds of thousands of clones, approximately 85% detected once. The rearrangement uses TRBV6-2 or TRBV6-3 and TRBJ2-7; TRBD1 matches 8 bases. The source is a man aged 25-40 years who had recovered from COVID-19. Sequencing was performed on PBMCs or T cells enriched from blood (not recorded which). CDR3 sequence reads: CASSRIQGVYEQYF. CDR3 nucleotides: TGTGCCAGCAGTCGCATACAGGGGGTCTACGAGCAGTACTTC.